Listed below are T cell receptor beta chains from one sample, sequenced in a study of CD8+ T cells in alopecia areata. This table comes from immunoSEQ multiplex PCR, and its TCRdb copy is limited to in-frame clones, with some not included. The sample includes 150,000 or so clones, 58% of them seen just once. This specimen was CD4+ T cells sorted from blood, taken at approximately week 60, from a patient treated with tofacitinib. The receptors here all came from a human donor with alopecia areata. The CDR3 runs from the conserved cysteine through the conserved F or W. The D gene is left open where the match is weak. Clone size is given for some rows only: seen once, a few or many times, or a class if the clone is expanded.

clone size,D gene,CDR3 length,V gene,J gene,CDR3 protein,CDR3 DNA
.,.,13,TRBV21-1,TRBJ1-1,CASSIDRNTEAFF,TGTGCCAGCAGCATCGACAGGAACACTGAAGCTTTCTTT
.,.,13,TRBV5-1,TRBJ2-5,CASSSRSAETQYF,TGCGCCAGCAGCTCCAGGAGTGCGGAGACCCAGTACTTC
few,.,12,TRBV29-1,TRBJ1-2,CSGSGGTNRDYF,TGCAGCGGCTCTGGGGGTACCAACAGGGATTACTTC
.,.,11,TRBV20-1,TRBJ1-1,CSARGGSLTFF,TGCAGTGCTAGAGGTGGGTCCCTTACTTTCTTT
few,.,14,TRBV4-1,TRBJ2-7,CASSQGPGEYEQYF,TGCGCCAGCAGCCAAGGACCAGGAGAGTACGAGCAGTACTTC
few,.,12,TRBV29-1,TRBJ1-2,CSVGHSNYGYTF,TGCAGCGTTGGACATTCTAACTATGGCTACACCTTC
.,.,18,TRBV7-8,TRBJ2-5,CASSFRVAGGTGQETQYF,TGTGCCAGCAGCTTCCGGGTGGCCGGGGGCACCGGCCAAGAGACCCAGTACTTC
.,.,15,TRBV5-1,TRBJ1-5,CASSLGGGEGQPQHF,TGCGCCAGCAGCTTGGGCGGGGGCGAGGGACAGCCCCAGCATTTT
.,TRBD2,15,TRBV6-5,TRBJ2-2,CASSSSGVGSGELFF,TGTGCCAGCAGCTCGAGCGGGGTCGGGTCCGGGGAGCTGTTTTTT
.,.,13,TRBV6-6,TRBJ2-7,CASSYSKGDEQYF,TGTGCCAGCAGTTACTCGAAAGGGGACGAGCAGTACTTC
few,TRBD2,16,TRBV5-1,TRBJ2-5,CASSPGTSGGLETQYF,TGCGCCAGCAGCCCGGGGACTAGCGGGGGCCTAGAGACCCAGTACTTC
.,.,13,TRBV29-1,TRBJ1-1,CSVSRSLNTEAFF,TGCAGCGTTTCAAGGAGTCTGAACACTGAAGCTTTCTTT
.,.,13,TRBV5-6,TRBJ1-2,CASSQDRRYGYTF,TGTGCCAGCAGTCAGGACAGAAGGTATGGCTACACCTTC
.,TRBD1,16,TRBV9,TRBJ2-7,CASSVGLGQGFYEQYF,TGTGCCAGCAGCGTAGGATTGGGACAGGGGTTCTACGAGCAGTACTTC
.,.,14,TRBV4-1,TRBJ1-2,CASSQASENYGYTF,TGCGCCAGCAGCCAAGCTTCAGAAAACTATGGCTACACCTTC
few,TRBD1,14,TRBV27,TRBJ1-6,CASSLTGGNSPLHF,TGTGCCAGCAGCCTCACAGGGGGCAATTCACCCCTCCACTTT
.,.,17,TRBV5-1,TRBJ2-5,CASSLRVGRQVPETQYF,TGCGCCAGCAGCTTGAGGGTCGGCCGACAGGTACCGGAGACCCAGTACTTC
.,.,14,TRBV2,TRBJ2-2,CASRRQGRAGELFF,TGTGCCAGCAGAAGACAGGGGAGGGCCGGGGAGCTGTTTTTT
.,.,13,TRBV6-5,TRBJ1-5,CASSYRGDQPQHF,TGTGCCAGCAGTTACAGGGGGGATCAGCCCCAGCATTTT
.,.,15,TRBV5-1,TRBJ1-1,CASSLVAAQDTEAFF,TGCGCCAGCAGCTTGGTGGCGGCGCAGGACACTGAAGCTTTCTTT
.,.,11,TRBV25-1,TRBJ2-5,CASRRGETQYF,TGTGCCAGCAGAAGGGGGGAGACCCAGTACTTC
.,.,14,TRBV2,TRBJ1-5,CASSEQSPGMTQHF,TGTGCCAGCAGTGAACAGAGTCCCGGTATGACCCAGCATTTT
.,TRBD2,17,TRBV9,TRBJ2-1,CASSPRLAGGSLNEQFF,TGTGCCAGCAGCCCCCGACTAGCGGGGGGGTCCTTGAATGAGCAGTTCTTC
.,.,12,TRBV30,TRBJ2-7,CAWSVQQGKRYF,TGTGCCTGGAGTGTCCAACAGGGAAAACGGTACTTC
.,.,14,TRBV30,TRBJ1-5,CAWSEGLHNQPQHF,TGTGCCTGGAGTGAAGGGCTGCACAATCAGCCCCAGCATTTT
few,.,16,TRBV5-5,TRBJ2-2,CASSSAPGTNTGELFF,.
few,TRBD2,14,TRBV5-1,TRBJ2-5,CASSEGLAVETQYF,TGCGCCAGCAGCGAGGGACTAGCGGTAGAGACCCAGTACTTC
once,TRBD1,15,TRBV18,TRBJ2-7,CASSPGTGGSYEQYF,TGTGCCAGCTCACCAGGGACAGGGGGCAGCTACGAGCAGTACTTC
once,TRBD1,17,TRBV5-6,TRBJ1-6,CASSLGTGISYNSPLHF,TGTGCCAGCAGCTTGGGGACAGGGATATCCTATAATTCACCCCTCCACTTT
few,TRBD1,14,TRBV5-1,TRBJ2-5,CASSFPTGEETQYF,TGCGCCAGCAGCTTCCCCACAGGGGAAGAGACCCAGTACTTC
.,.,11,TRBV2,TRBJ2-3,CASNRADTQYF,TGTGCCAGCAATAGGGCAGATACGCAGTATTTT
.,TRBD1,16,TRBV6-5,TRBJ1-6,CASSYSPGQGNSPLHF,TGTGCCAGCAGTTACTCCCCGGGACAGGGGAATTCACCCCTCCACTTT
.,.,12,TRBV30,TRBJ1-2,CALHSGIYGYTF,TGTGCCCTCCATTCAGGGATCTATGGCTACACCTTC
.,TRBD1,14,TRBV2,TRBJ2-7,CASSGVTGFSEQYF,TGTGCCAGCAGTGGTGTGACAGGGTTCAGCGAGCAGTACTTC
.,TRBD1,13,TRBV19,TRBJ1-2,CASAPGQNYGYTF,TGTGCCAGTGCCCCGGGACAGAACTATGGCTACACCTTC
.,.,15,TRBV27,TRBJ2-5,CASSFAGTLQETQYF,TGTGCCAGCAGTTTCGCCGGGACTCTACAAGAGACCCAGTACTTC
.,.,13,TRBV5-1,TRBJ1-2,CASSLGQNYGYTF,TGCGCCAGCAGCTTGGGTCAGAACTATGGCTACACCTTC
.,TRBD1,14,TRBV10-3,TRBJ1-1,CAISDYTGGTEAFF,TGTGCCATCAGTGATTATACAGGGGGAACTGAAGCTTTCTTT
few,.,12,TRBV29-1,TRBJ2-3,CSVSGNPDTQYF,TGCAGCGTTTCCGGTAATCCAGATACGCAGTATTTT
.,.,13,TRBV10-3,TRBJ2-5,CAIRRSLGETQYF,TGTGCCATCAGGAGGAGCTTGGGAGAGACCCAGTACTTC
once,.,14,TRBV6-5,TRBJ2-4,CASSLAVAKNIQYF,TGTGCCAGCAGTCTGGCAGTAGCCAAAAACATTCAGTACTTC
few,TRBD1,15,TRBV7-9,TRBJ1-1,CASSFIQGAGTEAFF,TGTGCCAGCAGCTTCATACAGGGGGCCGGCACTGAAGCTTTCTTT
.,.,12,TRBV29-1,TRBJ1-1,CSVGRGGTEAFF,TGCAGCGTTGGCAGGGGTGGTACTGAAGCTTTCTTT